Listed here are 17 T cell receptor beta chains from one sample, sequenced in a study of T cell responses to AZD1222 COVID-19 vaccine. Clones were read by immunoSEQ multiplex PCR, and TCRdb kept only the in-frame ones, dropping some. The table lists fewer than 200,000 clones, just over 85% of them singletons. The sequences come from peripheral blood, collected 28 days after the second AZD1222 dose. These receptors were collected from an adult who received the AZD1222 COVID-19 vaccine.

The CDR3 coding sequence is TGTGCCAGCAGCCGATTAAACCGAGAGCAGCCCCAGCATTTT. As protein: CASSRLNREQPQHF. The chain employs TRBV7-9 and TRBJ1-5; D is ambiguous. CDR3 length equals 14 residues. Between the trimmed V and J ends, which lost 5 bases and 7 bases, there was a span of 15 bases. Germline CDR1 SEHNR, CDR2 FQNEAQ (reference sequence).

This chain uses TRBV29-1 with TRBJ2-7; 11 nucleotides align to TRBD1. After removal of 5 bases from V and 1 base from J, the junction contained 7 bases not matched to a gene. From germline, CDR1 is SQVTM and CDR2 ANQGSEA. The CDR3 extends over 15 amino acids. CDR3 in amino acids: CSVSAGQGGSYEQYF. As DNA, the CDR3 is TGCAGCGTTTCGGCGGGACAGGGGGGATCCTACGAGCAGTACTTC.

This chain joins TRBV6-4 and TRBJ1-1; D is unresolved. The CDR3 contains 14 residues. The germline gives CDR1 MRHNA, CDR2 SNTAGT. With 6 bases removed from V and 5 bases from J, the gap between germline ends came to 16 bases. DNA for the CDR3: TGTGCCAGCAGACCCAGGCCGGGAACAACTGAAGCTTTCTTT. Translating it yields CASRPRPGTTEAFF.

With respect to this clone: The same CDR3 is also encoded by other DNA sequences in this sample. This chain joins TRBV7-9 and TRBJ2-7, with D uncertain. The germline V gene has CDR1 SEHNR and CDR2 FQNEAQ (reference sequence). Trimming pared 0 bases from V and 1 base from J, leaving 7 bases between. CDR3 length: 14 amino acids. CDR3 coding DNA: TGTGCCAGCAGCTTAGCGGGCGGATCCTACGAGCAGTACTTC. Protein sequence: CASSLAGGSYEQYF. Variable domain in full (rest from reference TRBV7-9 and TRBJ2-7): DTGVSQNPRHKITKRGQNVTFRCDPISEHNRLYWYRQTLGQGPEFLTYFQNEAQLEKSRLLSDRFSAERPKGSFSTLEIQRTEQGDSAMYLCASSLAGGSYEQYFGPGTRLTVT.

This chain connects TRBV9 to TRBJ2-3; D not resolved. Trimming took 1 base from V and 2 from J, leaving 20 bases between them. This CDR3 region has 18 residues. Looked up from germline, CDR1 is SGDLS and CDR2 is YYNGEE. As DNA, the CDR3 is TGTGCCAGCAGCGTAACCCCCCGTGACCTGGTGACCACAGATACGCAGTATTTT. Protein sequence: CASSVTPRDLVTTDTQYF.

This clone was counted once. V is TRBV5-8 and J is TRBJ2-7; weak D call: TRBD1 (6 bases). Germline V gene sequence: CDR1 SGHTS, CDR2 YDEGEE. V dropped 0 bases and J dropped 3 bases, with 16 bases sitting between them. The CDR3 extends over 16 amino acids. The DNA of the CDR3 is TGTGCCAGCAGCTTGGGTCAGGGGTTAACCCGCTACGAGCAGTACTTC. Translation gives CASSLGQGLTRYEQYF.

The rearrangement joins TRBV9 to TRBJ1-2; a possible D gene is TRBD1 (5 bases). V lost 4 bases, J lost 3 bases, and 19 bases lay in between. The CDR3 runs 16 residues. The germline V gene has CDR1 SGDLS and CDR2 YYNGEE. Written as DNA, the CDR3 is TGTGCCAGCAGCCCAGGGACTCAAGGGTCCCACTATGGCTACACCTTC. Protein sequence: CASSPGTQGSHYGYTF.

The chain is built from TRBV4-3 and TRBJ1-3, with a tentative D call TRBD1 (6 bases). Trimming removed 2 bases at V and 4 bases at J, with 9 bases between. The CDR3 runs 14 residues. Looked up from germline, CDR1 is LGHNA and CDR2 is YSLEER. This CDR3 reads CASSQTGLGNTIYF. The DNA for the CDR3 is TGCGCCAGCAGCCAAACAGGGTTGGGAAACACCATATATTTT.

CDR3 in amino acids: CASSPGGNYGYTF. The CDR3 DNA sequence: TGTGCCAGCAGCCCAGGGGGCAACTATGGCTACACCTTC. The chain has TRBV14 and TRBJ1-2, with 8 bases aligning to TRBD1. The CDR3 sequence is 13 residues long. Losses at the gene ends were 4 bases for V and 2 bases for J; bases not matched to a gene: 0. Per germline, CDR1 SGHDN and CDR2 FVKESK.

CDR3 sequence reads: CSASSGEGTDTQYF. The CDR3 bases are TGCAGTGCTAGTTCTGGGGAGGGCACAGATACGCAGTATTTT. This chain uses TRBV20-1 with TRBJ2-3, with a tentative D call TRBD2 (6 bases). Germline V gene sequence: CDR1 DFQATT, CDR2 SNEGSKA (reference sequence). This CDR3 is built from 14 residues. With 3 bases removed from V and 1 base from J, the gap between germline ends came to 11 bases.

CDR3 sequence: CASGLRDSDTQYF. The CDR3 region has the DNA TGTGCTAGTGGTTTGAGGGACAGTGATACGCAGTATTTT. The chain links TRBV12-5 to TRBJ2-3, with 7 bases identical to TRBD1. After removal of 2 bases from V and 6 bases from J, the junction contained 2 bases not matched to a gene. The germline V gene encodes CDR1 LGHNT and CDR2 FRNRAP. This CDR3 region has 13 residues.

V and J are TRBV5-5 and TRBJ1-2; the match to TRBD1 covers 7 bases. The germline V gene encodes CDR1 SGHKS and CDR2 YYEKEE (reference sequence). J was trimmed by 2 bases and V by 2 bases; bases with no gene match: 6. The CDR3 consists of 15 residues. In DNA form, the CDR3 reads TGTGCCAGCAGCTTAGGACAGGCCCGAAACTATGGCTACACCTTC. It translates to CASSLGQARNYGYTF.

CDR3 loop: CASSPLAARTDTQYF. The DNA for the CDR3 is TGTGCCAGCTCACCACTAGCGGCCCGCACAGATACGCAGTATTTT. J is TRBJ2-3 and V is TRBV18, with D maybe TRBD2 (6 bases). The ends were cut back, 1 base at V and 1 base at J, with 9 bases in the middle. CDR1 is KGHSH and CDR2 is LQKENI in the germline V gene. CDR3 length equals 15 residues. The variable domain in full, completed from reference TRBV18 and TRBJ2-3, reads NAGVMQNPRHLVRRRGQEARLRCSPMKGHSHVYWYRQLPEEGLKFMVYLQKENIIDESGMPKERFSAEFPKEGPSILRIQQVVRGDSAAYFCASSPLAARTDTQYFGPGTRLTVL.

This clone came up a few times. The chain carries TRBV7-9 and TRBJ2-5, with TRBD2 as a possible D gene (5 bases). V was clipped by 3 bases and J by 5 bases, with 13 bases between them. Per the germline V gene, CDR1 is SEHNR and CDR2 is FQNEAQ (reference sequence). The CDR3 runs to 14 residues. The CDR3 nucleotides read TGTGCCAGCAGCTTGCCGGGAAGGTCGGAGACCCAGTACTTC. The encoded protein is CASSLPGRSETQYF.

Worth noting for this clone: Other DNA sequences of this sample code for an identical CDR3. The chain uses TRBV19 and TRBJ1-5, with D uncertain. CDR1 is LNHDA, CDR2 SQIVND, per germline (reference sequence). With 5 bases removed from V and 3 bases from J, the gap between germline ends came to 8 bases. This CDR3 contains 13 residues. CDR3 coding DNA: TGTGCCAGTAGTGGGCAGGACAATCAGCCCCAGCATTTT. Its translation is CASSGQDNQPQHF.

The V gene is TRBV2, the J gene TRBJ2-2; D might be TRBD1 (6 bases). The CDR3 covers 16 residues. Germline-derived CDR1 and CDR2 are SNHLY and FYNNEI. Deletions cut 3 bases from V and 5 bases from J, with 16 bases between. CDR3 nucleotide sequence: TGTGCCAGCAGTGACGGGTTGAGGGGGTTGACCGGGGAGCTGTTTTTT. It encodes CASSDGLRGLTGELFF.

This clone was recorded only once. CDR3 region: CSTPGLAGNGAYNEQFF. The CDR3 nucleotides read TGCAGCACCCCGGGACTAGCGGGGAACGGGGCCTACAATGAGCAGTTCTTC. The J gene is TRBJ2-1, the V gene TRBV29-1; 13 bases agree with TRBD2. Germline CDR1 is SQVTM and CDR2 is ANQGSEA. The length of the CDR3 is 17 residues. V was pared by 8 bases and J by 2 bases, with 12 bases of the junction left unmatched.